The present TCR beta chain was sequenced within a study of T cell clonotyping in hematopoietic cell transplantation (dated by TCRdb to about 2021). A note on the overall study: A total of about 140 blood samples were gathered in the study from roughly 37 consecutive transplant recipients along with their related donors. Patient recruitment ran from 2015 to January 2017, and follow-up continued until late 2020 or death.

The time point label, read with the paper, signifies: 30 days after allo-HCT. Blood samples were obtained from recipients approximately 28 days before transplant and at days 30, 100 and 180 after transplant. Nuclei Lysis Solution was used to extract genomic DNA from fresh or cryopreserved unfractionated peripheral blood mononuclear cells. The count of this clone is one. What antigen it recognizes has not been identified. Base-call qualities are not available, and no considerably larger clone is one nucleotide away. The immunoSEQ assay, a bias-controlled multiplex PCR with V- and J-specific primers, was used to amplify TCR beta CDR3 regions from genomic DNA. A second PCR step added a proprietary barcode and Illumina adapter sequences to the CDR3 amplicons. An Illumina MiSeq instrument was used to sequence the CDR3 libraries. Per the original workflow: Export and quality control were performed with immunoSEQ Analyzer 3.0, and downstream analyses were performed with R Bioconductor and Immunarch. Only productive rearrangements in the normalized downsampled data set were used to calculate repertoire metrics. Pathologically expanded clonotypes were defined as those larger than 5 templates in the normalized cohort. Repertoire diversity was measured with the Inverse Simpson Index. The non-normalized data set was used for CMV-specificity analyses so that all clonotypes could be captured. Here the immuneACCESS table is served through TCRdb, limited to in-frame sequences with V and J called. Missing clones are a known gap in these copies; in checked studies unresolved V genes cover under half, and the rest lacks a known reason. The V and J calls and the clone size are those of that table, but D and trimming were determined from the DNA. Present in this sample are about 6,800 clones, 95% to 99% of which were seen just once. The ten largest clonotypes hold under 0.8% of the sample.

The germline V gene supplies CDR1 SNHLY and CDR2 FYNNEI. V and J lose 10 bases and 0 bases, and a span of 13 bases separates them. The CDR3 contains 14 residues, cysteine and phenylalanine counted. Only CDR3 DNA is held: 42 bases, read in frame from base 1. The paper as a whole reports these results and caveats: The sample size was limited, and because cells were not sorted, the contributions of CD4 and CD8 repertoires could not be separated. Recipient TCR diversity fell after transplant, with pathologically expanded clonotypes rising progressively from day 30 to day 180. Broader posttransplant TCR repertoire diversity was predicted by donor and pretransplant recipient Inverse Simpson Index values. Overlap with donor repertoires was found for only a small fraction of recipient repertoires, with over 95% found to appear de novo at the given depth.

Sequenced here: PBMCs, sampled 30 days after allogeneic stem cell transplant. The sequence links TRBV2 to TRBJ1-3; a tentative D match to TRBD1 spans 5 bases. The source of this sequence is a male patient aged 60-69 years who had an allogeneic stem cell transplant from a related donor, so the T cells may come from the graft donor. Some clones in this sample may be carry-over from other donors' samples. The CDR3 is CATRLQVSGNTIYF. The DNA reads TGTGCCACCCGCCTACAGGTCTCTGGAAACACCATATATTTT. Outside the CDR3, residues come from the reference TRBV2 and TRBJ1-3 proteins, so the full variable domain is: EPEVTQTPSHQVTQMGQEVILRCVPISNHLYFYWYRQILGQKVEFLVSFYNNEISEKSEIFDDQFSVERPDGSNFTLKIRSTKLEDSAMYFCATRLQVSGNTIYFGEGSWLTVV.